These T cell receptor beta chains were read from a single sample in a study of OX40 agonist ivuxolimab in advanced cancers. Clones were sequenced by immunoSEQ multiplex PCR, and TCRdb holds only the in-frame ones, with some missing. The data contain tens of thousands of clones, 87% of them singletons. The material sequenced was CD4+ or CD8+ T cells sorted from blood, taken in a trial of the OX40 agonist ivuxolimab. These receptors originate from an adult with an advanced solid tumor such as melanoma, head and neck, liver or kidney cancer. The CDR3 runs from the conserved cysteine through the conserved F or W. The D gene is left open where the match is weak.

v_call	j_call	d_call	cdr3_aa	cdr3_nt
TRBV5-1	TRBJ2-1	TRBD1	CASSLGTGKNEQFF	TGCGCCAGCAGCTTGGGGACAGGGAAAAATGAGCAGTTCTTC
TRBV5-5	TRBJ1-5	TRBD1	CASSPDRGQPGNQPQHF	TGTGCCAGCAGTCCAGACAGGGGGCAACCCGGCAATCAGCCCCAGCATTTT
TRBV6-5	TRBJ1-1	.	CASSYRAGEAFF	TGTGCCAGCAGTTATCGGGCAGGGGAAGCTTTCTTT
TRBV19	TRBJ1-2	.	CASSRTGPSPWGYTF	TGTGCCAGTAGTCGCACAGGGCCTTCCCCTTGGGGCTACACCTTC
TRBV27	TRBJ2-7	.	CASSSERRGSYEQYF	TGTGCCAGCAGTTCCGAAAGACGGGGTTCCTACGAGCAGTACTTC
TRBV6-1	TRBJ1-3	.	CASSLGLSGNTIYF	TGTGCCAGCAGTTTGGGCCTCTCTGGAAACACCATATATTTT
TRBV6-1	TRBJ2-7	TRBD1	CASSVPGQGNYEQYF	TGTGCCAGCAGTGTCCCGGGACAGGGGAATTACGAGCAGTACTTC
TRBV13	TRBJ2-3	TRBD2	CASSLKPGLAGGGTDTQYF	TGTGCCAGCAGCTTAAAACCGGGACTAGCGGGGGGCGGGACAGATACGCAGTATTTT
TRBV19	TRBJ1-4	.	CASKVGIGNEKLFF	TGTGCCAGTAAAGTGGGGATTGGTAATGAAAAACTGTTTTTT
TRBV28	TRBJ2-5	TRBD2	CASGGGPQETQYF	TGTGCCAGTGGCGGGGGGCCCCAAGAGACCCAGTACTTC